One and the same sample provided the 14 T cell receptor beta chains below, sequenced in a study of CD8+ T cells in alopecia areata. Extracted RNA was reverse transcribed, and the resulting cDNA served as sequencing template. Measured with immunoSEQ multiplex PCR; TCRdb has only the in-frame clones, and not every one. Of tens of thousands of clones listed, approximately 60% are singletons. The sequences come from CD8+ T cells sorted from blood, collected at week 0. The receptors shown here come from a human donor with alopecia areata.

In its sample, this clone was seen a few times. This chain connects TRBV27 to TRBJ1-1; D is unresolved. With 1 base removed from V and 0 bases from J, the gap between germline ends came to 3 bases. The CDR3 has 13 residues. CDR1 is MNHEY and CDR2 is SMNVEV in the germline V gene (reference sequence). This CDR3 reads CASSLYLNTEAFF. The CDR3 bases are TGTGCCAGCAGTTTATATTTGAACACTGAAGCTTTCTTT.

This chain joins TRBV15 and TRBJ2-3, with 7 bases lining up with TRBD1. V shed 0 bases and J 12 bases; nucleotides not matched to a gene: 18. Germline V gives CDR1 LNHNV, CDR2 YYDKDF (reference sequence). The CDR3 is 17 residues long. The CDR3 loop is CATSRDPPQGMAGGQYF. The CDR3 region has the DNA TGTGCCACCAGCAGAGATCCGCCCCAGGGTATGGCAGGGGGACAGTATTTT. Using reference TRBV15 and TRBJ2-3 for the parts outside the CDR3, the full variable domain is DAMVIQNPRYQVTQFGKPVTLSCSQTLNHNVMYWYQQKSSQAPKLLFHYYDKDFNNEADTPDNFQSRRPNTSFCFLDIRSPGLGDTAMYLCATSRDPPQGMAGGQYFGPGTRLTVL.

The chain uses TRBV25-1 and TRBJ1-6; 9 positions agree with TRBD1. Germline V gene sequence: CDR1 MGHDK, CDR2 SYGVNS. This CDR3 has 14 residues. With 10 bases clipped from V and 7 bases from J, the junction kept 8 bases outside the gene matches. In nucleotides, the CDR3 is TGTGCCACCCAGGACAGGGGTGGCAATTCACCCCTCCACTTT. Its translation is CATQDRGGNSPLHF.

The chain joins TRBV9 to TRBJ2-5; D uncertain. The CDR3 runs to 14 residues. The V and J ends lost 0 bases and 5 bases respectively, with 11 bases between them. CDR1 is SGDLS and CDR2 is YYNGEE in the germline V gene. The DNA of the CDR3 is TGTGCCAGCAGCGTAGATGGCGGCGAGGAGACCCAGTACTTC. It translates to CASSVDGGEETQYF. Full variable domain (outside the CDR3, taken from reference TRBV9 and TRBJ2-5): DSGVTQTPKHLITATGQRVTLRCSPRSGDLSVYWYQQSLDQGLQFLIQYYNGEERAKGNILERFSAQQFPDLHSELNLSSLELGDSALYFCASSVDGGEETQYFGPGTRLLVL.

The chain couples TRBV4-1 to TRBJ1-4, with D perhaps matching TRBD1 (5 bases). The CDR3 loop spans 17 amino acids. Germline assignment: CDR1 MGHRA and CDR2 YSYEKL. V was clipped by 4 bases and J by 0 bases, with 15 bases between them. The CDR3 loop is CASSRTIMSSTNEKLFF. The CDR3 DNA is TGCGCCAGCAGCCGGACAATTATGTCCTCAACTAATGAAAAACTGTTTTTT.

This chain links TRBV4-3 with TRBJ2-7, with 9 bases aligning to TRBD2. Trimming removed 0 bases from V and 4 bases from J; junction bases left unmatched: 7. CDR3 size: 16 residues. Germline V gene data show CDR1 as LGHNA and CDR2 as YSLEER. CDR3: CASSQDPRGGVYEQYF. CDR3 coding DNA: TGCGCCAGCAGCCAAGATCCTCGCGGGGGGGTATACGAGCAGTACTTC.

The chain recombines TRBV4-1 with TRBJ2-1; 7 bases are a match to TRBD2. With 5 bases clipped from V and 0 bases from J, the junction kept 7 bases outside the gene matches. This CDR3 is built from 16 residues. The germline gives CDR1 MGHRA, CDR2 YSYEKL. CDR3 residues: CASSFSGLSSYNEQFF. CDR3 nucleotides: TGCGCCAGCAGCTTTAGCGGGCTCAGCTCCTACAATGAGCAGTTCTTC.

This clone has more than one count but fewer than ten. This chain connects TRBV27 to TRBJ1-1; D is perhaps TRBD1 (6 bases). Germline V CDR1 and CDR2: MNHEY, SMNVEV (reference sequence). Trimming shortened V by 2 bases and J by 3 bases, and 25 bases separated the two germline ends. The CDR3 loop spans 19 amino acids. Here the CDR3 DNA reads TGTGCCAGCAGTTTAGAGCCCTGGGGTGCAGGGGCGTCGGACACTGAAGCTTTCTTT. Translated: CASSLEPWGAGASDTEAFF.

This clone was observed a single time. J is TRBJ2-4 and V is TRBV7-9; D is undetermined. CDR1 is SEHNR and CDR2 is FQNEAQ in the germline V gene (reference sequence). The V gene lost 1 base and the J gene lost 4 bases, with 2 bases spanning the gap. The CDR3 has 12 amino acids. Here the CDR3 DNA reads TGTGCCAGCAGCTTAGAAAAAAACATTCAGTACTTC. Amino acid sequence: CASSLEKNIQYF.

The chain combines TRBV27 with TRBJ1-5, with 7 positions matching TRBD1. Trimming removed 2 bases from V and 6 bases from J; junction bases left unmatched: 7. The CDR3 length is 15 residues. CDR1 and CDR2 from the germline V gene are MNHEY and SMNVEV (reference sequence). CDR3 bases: TGTGCCAGCAGTTTAAGGCCGAACAGGGGTCAGCCCCAGCATTTT. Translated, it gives CASSLRPNRGQPQHF.

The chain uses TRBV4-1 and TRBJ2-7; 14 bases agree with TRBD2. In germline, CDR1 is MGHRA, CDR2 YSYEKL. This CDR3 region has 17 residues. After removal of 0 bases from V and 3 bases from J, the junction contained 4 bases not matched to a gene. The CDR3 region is CASSQDGTSGGRYEQYF. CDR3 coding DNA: TGCGCCAGCAGCCAAGATGGGACTAGCGGGGGTCGCTACGAGCAGTACTTC.

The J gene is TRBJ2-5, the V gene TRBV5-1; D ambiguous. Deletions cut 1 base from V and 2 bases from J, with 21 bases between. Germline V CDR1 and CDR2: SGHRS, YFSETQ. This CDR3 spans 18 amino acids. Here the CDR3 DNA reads TGCGCCAGCAGCTTGATCGATGCCTTATCAGGTCCACAAGAGACCCAGTACTTC. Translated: CASSLIDALSGPQETQYF.

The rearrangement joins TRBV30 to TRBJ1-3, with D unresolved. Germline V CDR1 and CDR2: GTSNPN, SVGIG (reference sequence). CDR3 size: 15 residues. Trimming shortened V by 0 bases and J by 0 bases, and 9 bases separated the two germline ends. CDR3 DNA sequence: TGTGCCTGGAGTGTAGACTCGAGCTCTGGAAACACCATATATTTT. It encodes CAWSVDSSSGNTIYF.

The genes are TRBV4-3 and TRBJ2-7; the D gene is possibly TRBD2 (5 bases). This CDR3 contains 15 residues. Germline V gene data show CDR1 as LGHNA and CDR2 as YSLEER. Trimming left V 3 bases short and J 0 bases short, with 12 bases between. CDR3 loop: CASSQGRLSSYEQYF. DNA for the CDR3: TGCGCCAGCAGCCAGGGGAGACTCAGCTCCTACGAGCAGTACTTC.